This TCR beta chain came from a study of T cell responses to AZD1222 COVID-19 vaccine. Overall study findings and caveats: Following two doses of AZD1222, Spike-specific TCR breadth and depth rose. The span of vaccine-associated CD4 TCRs extended across spike, with dominance at 160-218 and 743-854.

CDR1 and CDR2 from the germline V gene are SGHAT and FQNNGV. This CDR3 region has 15 residues. J was trimmed by 7 bases and V by 3 bases; bases with no gene match: 4. Generated by immunoSEQ multiplex PCR, the TCRdb table keeps only in-frame clones and is missing some. This sample has roughly 150,000 clones; roughly 92% occur once, and the top ten carry 9.3%. Turning to this clone: No antigen is known for it.

This chain connects TRBV11-2 to TRBJ2-1; 12 bases fit TRBD2. Source: peripheral blood, taken 28 days after the second AZD1222 dose. The sequence derives from an adult who received the AZD1222 COVID-19 vaccine. CDR3 coding DNA: TGTGCCAGCAGCTTCGCCGGACTAGCGGGGAATGAGCAGTTCTTC. Translation: CASSFAGLAGNEQFF.